This T cell receptor (beta chain) was captured in a study of T cell responses to AZD1222 COVID-19 vaccine. Concerning this clone itself: No antigen is known for it.

The protocol was immunoSEQ multiplex PCR, while the TCRdb copy is restricted to in-frame clones and leaves out a portion. The sample has 70,000 to 95,000 clones, less than 95% seen once. CDR1 MDHEN and CDR2 SYDVKM come from the germline V gene. This CDR3 has 14 amino acids. Trimming left V 5 bases short and J 2 bases short, with 13 bases between. The study's findings and limits: White British ancestry dominated among donors, who included more females, and clonal diversity was possibly underestimated. Repertoire samples came only from after the peak T cell response.

The TCR was taken from an adult who received the AZD1222 COVID-19 vaccine. V gene TRBV28 combines with J gene TRBJ2-7, with D tentatively TRBD1 (6 bases). Sequencing was performed on peripheral blood, taken 28 days after the second AZD1222 dose. The CDR3 bases are TGTGCCAGCAGTCCGTGGACAGCGACCTACGAGCAGTACTTC. This codes for CASSPWTATYEQYF.